These 15 T cell receptor beta chains share one sample of origin, sequenced in a study of vaccination and CD4 T cells after COVID-19. These receptors' targets are unknown. Sequenced with the Oncomine TCR Beta short-read assay was DNA taken from cultured CD4+ T cells. TCRdb recomputed calls from the PCR reads with MiXCR, one row per CDR3 protein. Of fewer than 20,000 distinct CDR3 sequences listed, more than 45% are singletons. Treatment meaning: roughly 10-day PBMC culture with coronavirus spike peptide pools or control peptides (ViraFEST assay). The sample here was CD4+ T cells from blood, cultured in vitro, taken before SARS-CoV-2 vaccination. These receptors were obtained from a human donor who had recovered from COVID-19.

V gene TRBV11-3 combines with J gene TRBJ2-2; 7 bases align to TRBD1. With 11 bases clipped from V and 4 bases from J, the junction kept 7 bases outside the gene matches. Per germline, CDR1 SGHNT and CDR2 YENEEA. This CDR3 comprises 13 residues. CDR3 sequence (DNA): TGTGCCGATGGGAGACAGGGCACCGGGGAGCTGTTTTTT. Its translation: CADGRQGTGELFF.

The V and J genes are TRBV20-1 and TRBJ2-2, with no clear D. The V gene's germline CDR1 is DFQATT and CDR2 SNEGSKA (reference sequence). Trimming left V 6 bases short and J 1 base short, with 6 bases between. The CDR3 has 12 residues. CDR3 region: CSAVRNTGELFF. The CDR3 DNA sequence: TGCAGTGCGGTGCGGAACACCGGGGAGCTGTTTTTT.

This rearrangement joins TRBV24-1 to TRBJ1-2; the match to TRBD1 covers 7 bases. The V gene end was trimmed by 4 bases and the J gene end by 8 bases; junction bases not matched to a gene: 12. The CDR3 contains 15 residues. Germline V lookup: CDR1 KGHDR, CDR2 SFDVKD. CDR3 DNA: TGTGCCACCAGTGACCCGGGACAGCCCCTGGAGGGCTACACCTTC. Amino acid sequence: CATSDPGQPLEGYTF.

This clonotype has only a few counts. CDR3 coding DNA: TGCAGTGCTAGTCGGGCCGCGAACACTGAAGCTTTCTTT. It specifies CSASRAANTEAFF. The chain employs TRBV20-1 and TRBJ1-1; D unresolved. V was pared by 3 bases and J by 1 base, with 9 bases between. The CDR3 runs to 13 residues. From germline, CDR1 is DFQATT and CDR2 SNEGSKA (reference sequence).

This sequence joins TRBV10-3 and TRBJ2-3, with TRBD2 matching over 8 bases. J lost 4 bases, V lost 4 bases, and 7 bases had no gene match. Germline V lookup: CDR1 ENHRY, CDR2 SYGVKD. The CDR3 contains 15 residues. For the CDR3, the DNA is TGTGCCATCAGTGGCGGTGCGGGAGGCGCAGATACGCAGTATTTT. The encoded protein is CAISGGAGGADTQYF.

This rearrangement joins TRBV6-1 to TRBJ2-5; 8 bases are shared with TRBD2. The V gene end was trimmed by 6 bases and the J gene end by 1 base; junction bases not matched to a gene: 10. In germline, CDR1 is MNHNS, CDR2 SASEGT. The CDR3 length is 16 residues. CDR3 residues: CASSPDLAGLQETQYF. CDR3 sequence (DNA): TGTGCCAGCAGCCCTGATCTAGCGGGCCTCCAAGAGACCCAGTACTTC.

The V call is TRBV6-1, the J call TRBJ1-2; 7 bases line up with TRBD1. Germline V gene lookup returns CDR1 MNHNS and CDR2 SASEGT. J gave up 8 bases and V 6 bases, and 15 bases lay outside the gene matches. This CDR3 contains 15 residues. The CDR3 loop reads CASRTSRQGVYGYTF. The CDR3 nucleotides are TGTGCCAGCAGAACTTCTCGACAGGGAGTTTACGGCTACACCTTC.

The chain links TRBV19 to TRBJ1-5, with D maybe TRBD1 (6 bases). The V and J ends lost 2 bases and 1 base respectively, with 12 bases between them. From germline, CDR1 is LNHDA and CDR2 SQIVND (reference sequence). The length of the CDR3 is 16 residues. The CDR3 loop reads CASSITGGGSNQPQHF. The CDR3 DNA reads as TGTGCCAGTAGTATAACGGGGGGCGGGAGCAATCAGCCCCAGCATTTT.

The rearrangement uses TRBV10-3 and TRBJ2-7, with 10 bases aligning to TRBD1. The CDR3 length is 14 residues. The germline V gene has CDR1 ENHRY and CDR2 SYGVKD. With 10 bases clipped from V and 4 bases from J, the junction kept 10 bases outside the gene matches. CDR3 loop: CASTGGTGAYEQYF. For the CDR3, the DNA is TGTGCCAGCACCGGGGGGACAGGGGCGTACGAGCAGTACTTC.

The CDR3 protein is CASSGDMRAYEQYF. As DNA, the CDR3 is TGTGCCAGCAGCGGCGACATGAGGGCCTACGAGCAGTACTTC. The V and J genes are TRBV11-2 and TRBJ2-7; D is possibly TRBD2 (5 bases). The CDR3 sequence is 14 residues long. Trimming removed 5 bases at V and 2 bases at J, with 13 bases between. Germline CDR1 is SGHAT and CDR2 is FQNNGV.

The chain uses TRBV19 and TRBJ1-1; D unresolved. V was pared by 8 bases and J by 0 bases, with 13 bases between. CDR1 is LNHDA and CDR2 is SQIVND in the germline V gene (reference sequence). This CDR3 contains 14 residues. CDR3 DNA: TGTGCCAGTCGACGGATTAATTTGAACACTGAAGCTTTCTTT. Protein: CASRRINLNTEAFF. The variable domain in full, completed from reference TRBV19 and TRBJ1-1, reads DGGITQSPKYLFRKEGQNVTLSCEQNLNHDAMYWYRQDPGQGLRLIYYSQIVNDFQKGDIAEGYSVSREKKESFPLTVTSAQKNPTAFYLCASRRINLNTEAFFGQGTRLTVV.

The rearrangement joins TRBV4-1 to TRBJ1-6, with D perhaps TRBD1 (5 bases). With 1 base removed from V and 8 bases from J, the gap between germline ends came to 18 bases. This CDR3 is 17 amino acids long. Germline V lookup: CDR1 MGHRA, CDR2 YSYEKL. The CDR3 loop is CASSQGGSSDGHSPLHF. CDR3 bases: TGCGCCAGCAGCCAAGGGGGGAGCTCCGACGGGCATTCACCCCTCCACTTT.

This clonotype was recorded a few times. The chain employs TRBV15 and TRBJ2-3; D is perhaps TRBD1 or TRBD2 (6 bases each). Trimming shortened V by 5 bases and J by 0 bases, and 21 bases separated the two germline ends. This CDR3 contains 18 residues. CDR1 is LNHNV and CDR2 is YYDKDF in the germline V gene (reference sequence). The CDR3 coding sequence is TGTGCCACCAGCCTAAGGTTTGGGGGGACAACTAGCACAGATACGCAGTATTTT. Translated: CATSLRFGGTTSTDTQYF.

This chain joins TRBV2 and TRBJ1-5; D may be TRBD1 (5 bases). CDR3 length equals 14 residues. The V end was cut by 5 bases, the J end by 3 bases, with 11 bases between. From germline, CDR1 is SNHLY and CDR2 FYNNEI. Here the CDR3 reads CASSRRGDNQPQHF. The CDR3 DNA reads TGTGCCAGCAGTCGTAGGGGAGACAATCAGCCCCAGCATTTT.

The chain combines TRBV7-8 with TRBJ1-2, with D tentatively TRBD1 (6 bases). CDR3 size: 13 residues. The V end was cut by 5 bases, the J end by 4 bases, with 11 bases between. CDR1 and CDR2 (germline): SGHVS, FQNEAQ. The chain's CDR3 is CASSRGTLYGYTF. CDR3 sequence (DNA): TGTGCCAGCAGCCGCGGGACACTCTATGGCTACACCTTC.